This T cell receptor (beta chain) comes out of a study of blood T cell repertoires in COVID-19. The assay was immunoSEQ multiplex PCR, and TCRdb's table has in-frame clones only and misses some. The table shows 150,000 or so clones, with around 83% occurring only once. V dropped 3 bases and J dropped 8; count of bases not matched to a gene: 5. Per the germline V gene, CDR1 is ENHRY and CDR2 is SYGVKD. There are 15 residues in the CDR3. The receptor comes from a woman in her forties or fifties with acute or convalescent COVID-19. Specimen: peripheral blood. The chain has TRBV10-3 and TRBJ2-1, with 12 bases lining up with TRBD2. The CDR3 sequence is CAISEGLAGFDEQFF. CDR3 coding DNA: TGTGCCATCAGTGAAGGACTAGCGGGATTCGATGAGCAGTTCTTC.